This TCR beta chain came from a study of blood T cell repertoires in COVID-19. Across the whole study: Researchers got acute and convalescent COVID-19 samples from the United States, Italy and Spain. T cells, B-cell-depleted T cells, or PBMCs supplied cDNA or gDNA.

This clone appeared a single time. In the original workflow: It was from reference gene primer amplification that nucleated cell counts were estimated. Libraries were prepared by immunoSEQ multiplex PCR; TCRdb keeps only in-frame clonotypes and omits some of them. The DNA was the basis for D and trimming; V, J and clone size are from that table. The sample has around 300,000 clones, about nine tenths seen once; the top ten hold less than 2.5%. With V trimmed by 4 bases and J by 1 base, 3 bases remained unmatched. CDR1 and CDR2 (germline): KGHSH, LQKENI. This CDR3 spans 14 amino acids. Sequenced sample: peripheral blood. The origin of this receptor is a man in his fifties or sixties with acute or convalescent COVID-19. V and J are TRBV18 and TRBJ1-1; TRBD1 agrees at 7 bases. For the CDR3, the DNA is TGTGCCAGCTCACTCGGGACAGAGAACACTGAAGCTTTCTTT. Protein sequence: CASSLGTENTEAFF.